This TCR beta chain originates from a study of blood T cell repertoires in COVID-19. For the study at large: Material from acute and convalescent COVID-19 was sourced from the United States, Italy and Spain. PBMCs, B-cell-depleted T cells, or T cells provided the cDNA or gDNA that made up the material.

This clone has only one observation. Authors' analysis steps: Nucleated cell counts were estimated from reference gene primer amplification. Here immunoSEQ multiplex PCR was the method, and the copy in TCRdb shows in-frame clones only, minus some. V, J and clone size are those of that table, while D and trimming were read from the DNA. The sample gives under 200,000 clones, less than 90% of which show up once; 0.78% is in the top ten. Germline trimming cut 3 bases from V and 7 bases from J; bases unmatched to any gene: 10. This CDR3 contains 17 residues. Germline CDR1 reads LNHDA; CDR2 reads SQIVND (reference sequence).

The rearrangement joins TRBV19 to TRBJ2-2; TRBD1 matches at 11 bases. The source of this sequence is a woman in her sixties or seventies with acute or convalescent COVID-19. The material sequenced was peripheral blood. The CDR3 region has the DNA TGTGCCAGTAGTATGCTACGGACAGGGGGCCGGAACGGGGAGCTGTTTTTT. Translated: CASSMLRTGGRNGELFF.